This paragraph covers one T cell receptor beta chain sequence. Its antigen is as yet unknown. The record originates from a study of a mutant IDH1 vaccine in newly diagnosed glioma. Background on the study: Vaccination began 4-6 weeks post radiotherapy alone, or with temozolomide cycles. V12 fell at week 35 and V13, the study end, at week 47.

TCRdb's table, derived via immunoSEQ multiplex PCR, lists solely in-frame clones and lacks some. This sample has about 30,000 clones, with around 80% found just once. Stated time point: week 35, safety follow-up. Every vaccination contained 300 ug of the mutant IDH1 20-mer peptide and was paired with topical imiquimod. There were new WHO grade 3 or 4 astrocytomas in the donors, and these were IDH1-mutant and ATRX-lost. From germline, CDR1 is WNHNN and CDR2 SYGVQD (reference sequence). The CDR3 totals 12 residues. V lost 6 bases, J lost 0 bases, and 4 bases lay in between. The clonotype was recovered from a woman in her thirties or forties with glioma. The specimen comprised PBMCs, sampled from a glioma patient whose treatment included an IDH1 peptide vaccine. This chain connects TRBV10-1 to TRBJ2-3; no clear D. The CDR3 sequence is CASSPSTDTQYF. The CDR3 DNA sequence: TGCGCCAGCAGCCCTAGCACAGATACGCAGTATTTT.